This T cell receptor beta chain was recorded in a study of blood T cell repertoires in COVID-19. Study background: Acute and convalescent COVID-19 samples came from the United States, Italy and Spain.

This CDR3 spans 14 amino acids. V lost 7 bases and J 3 bases, leaving 18 bases between the germline ends. Germline V lookup: CDR1 GTSNPN, CDR2 SVGIG (reference sequence). Using immunoSEQ multiplex PCR, the repertoire was profiled, and TCRdb retains in-frame clones only, with some absent. The sample consists of 300,000 to 400,000 clones, more than 70% of them appearing once. The sequenced sample consisted of PBMCs or T cells enriched from blood (not recorded which). This chain connects TRBV30 to TRBJ1-2; D possibly corresponds to TRBD1 (5 bases). This receptor was identified in a woman younger than 30 who had recovered from COVID-19. The CDR3 loop is CAFLGARWDYGYTF. The CDR3 nucleotides are TGTGCCTTCTTAGGGGCCAGGTGGGACTATGGCTACACCTTC.